The TCR beta chain described here comes from a study of T cells expressing NK-cell markers. Study-level results: The CD3+CD56-NKG2C+ fraction of several donors was also led by these clonotypes.

Germline CDR1 SNHLY, CDR2 FYNNEI. The CDR3 runs to 16 residues. After re-calling the 5' RACE reads, TCRdb lists one entry per CDR3 protein, DNA absent. The record lists approximately 170,000 distinct CDR3 sequences, of which the ten most abundant hold 20% to 25%. Remarks on this clonotype: As yet, its antigen is unknown.

This chain uses TRBV2 with TRBJ2-2; TCRdb lists TRBD2, though no DNA is available to test this call. Sequenced: blood T cells: a sorted CD56 or NKG2C T cell subset, CD4+ or CD8+ T cells, or bulk PBMC T cells (not recorded which). This receptor was obtained from a man aged 18-70 years in good health. The CDR3 loop reads CASSEDGGAFAGELFF.